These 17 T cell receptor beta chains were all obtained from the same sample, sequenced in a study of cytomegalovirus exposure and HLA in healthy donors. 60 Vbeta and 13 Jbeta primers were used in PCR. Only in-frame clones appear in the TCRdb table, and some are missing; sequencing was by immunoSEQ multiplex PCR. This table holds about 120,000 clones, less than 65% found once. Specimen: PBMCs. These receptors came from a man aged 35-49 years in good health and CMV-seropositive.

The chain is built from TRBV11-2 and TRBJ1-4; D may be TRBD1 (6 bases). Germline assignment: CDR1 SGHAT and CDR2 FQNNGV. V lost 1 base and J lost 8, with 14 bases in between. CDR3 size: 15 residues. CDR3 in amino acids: CASSLVSGALEKLFF. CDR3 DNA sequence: TGTGCCAGCAGCTTAGTTTCAGGGGCCCTAGAAAAACTGTTTTTT.

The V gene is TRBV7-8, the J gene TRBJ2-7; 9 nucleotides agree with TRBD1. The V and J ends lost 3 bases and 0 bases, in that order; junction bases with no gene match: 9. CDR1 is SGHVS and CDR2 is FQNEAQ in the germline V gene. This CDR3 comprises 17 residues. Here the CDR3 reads CASSFGLRDRVSYEQYF. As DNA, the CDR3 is TGTGCCAGCAGCTTCGGCTTAAGGGACAGGGTCTCCTACGAGCAGTACTTC. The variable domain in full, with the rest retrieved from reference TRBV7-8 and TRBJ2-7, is GAGVSQSPRYKVAKRGQDVALRCDPISGHVSLFWYQQALGQGPEFLTYFQNEAQLDKSGLPSDRFFAERPEGSVSTLKIQRTQQEDSAVYLCASSFGLRDRVSYEQYFGPGTRLTVT.

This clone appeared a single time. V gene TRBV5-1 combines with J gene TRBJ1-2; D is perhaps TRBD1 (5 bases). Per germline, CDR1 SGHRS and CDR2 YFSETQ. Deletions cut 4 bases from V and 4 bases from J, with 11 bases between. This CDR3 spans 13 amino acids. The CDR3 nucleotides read TGCGCCAGCAGCATAGGACACTCCTATGGCTACACCTTC. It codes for CASSIGHSYGYTF.

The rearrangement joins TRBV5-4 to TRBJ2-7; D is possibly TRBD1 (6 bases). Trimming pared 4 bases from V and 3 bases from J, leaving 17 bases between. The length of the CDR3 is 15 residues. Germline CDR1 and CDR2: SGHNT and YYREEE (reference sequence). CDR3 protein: CASSLPSQGNYEQYF. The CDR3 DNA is TGTGCCAGCAGCCTTCCCTCGCAGGGGAACTACGAGCAGTACTTC.

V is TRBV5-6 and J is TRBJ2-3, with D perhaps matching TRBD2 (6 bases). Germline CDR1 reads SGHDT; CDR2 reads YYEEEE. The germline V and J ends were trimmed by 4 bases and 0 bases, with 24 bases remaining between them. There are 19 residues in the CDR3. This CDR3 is CASSAADWGERRSTDTQYF. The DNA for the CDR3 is TGTGCCAGCAGCGCCGCCGACTGGGGGGAGAGAAGAAGCACAGATACGCAGTATTTT.

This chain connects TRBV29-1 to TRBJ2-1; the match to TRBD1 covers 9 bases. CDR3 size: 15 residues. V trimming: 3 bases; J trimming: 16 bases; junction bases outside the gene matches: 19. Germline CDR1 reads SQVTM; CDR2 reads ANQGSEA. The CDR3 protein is CSVEGQGAGQGSKFF. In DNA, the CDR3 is TGCAGCGTTGAGGGCCAAGGCGCCGGACAGGGGAGTAAATTCTTC.

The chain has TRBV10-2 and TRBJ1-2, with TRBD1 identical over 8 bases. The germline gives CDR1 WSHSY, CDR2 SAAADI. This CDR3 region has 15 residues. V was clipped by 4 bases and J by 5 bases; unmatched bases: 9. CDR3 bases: TGCGCCAGCAGTGTCCCAGGGGGCCAGGGGTATGGCTACACCTTC. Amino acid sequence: CASSVPGGQGYGYTF.

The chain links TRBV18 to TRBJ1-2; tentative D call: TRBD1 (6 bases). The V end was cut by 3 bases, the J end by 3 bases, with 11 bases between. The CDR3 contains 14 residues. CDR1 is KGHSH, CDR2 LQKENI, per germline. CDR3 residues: CASSPTDSHYGYTF. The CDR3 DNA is TGTGCCAGCTCACCCACGGACAGTCACTATGGCTACACCTTC.

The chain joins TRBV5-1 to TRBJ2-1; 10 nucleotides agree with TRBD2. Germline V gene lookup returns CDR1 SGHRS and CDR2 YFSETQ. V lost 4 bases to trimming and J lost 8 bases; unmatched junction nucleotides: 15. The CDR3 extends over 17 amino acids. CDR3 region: CASSTHVGSGGRYEQFF. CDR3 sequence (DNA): TGCGCCAGCAGCACCCATGTAGGTAGCGGGGGGAGATATGAGCAGTTCTTC.

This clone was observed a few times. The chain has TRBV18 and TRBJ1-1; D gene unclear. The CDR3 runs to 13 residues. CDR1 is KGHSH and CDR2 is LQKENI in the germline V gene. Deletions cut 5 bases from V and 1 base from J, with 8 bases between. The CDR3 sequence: CASSRPGNTEAFF. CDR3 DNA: TGTGCCAGCTCAAGACCAGGGAACACTGAAGCTTTCTTT.

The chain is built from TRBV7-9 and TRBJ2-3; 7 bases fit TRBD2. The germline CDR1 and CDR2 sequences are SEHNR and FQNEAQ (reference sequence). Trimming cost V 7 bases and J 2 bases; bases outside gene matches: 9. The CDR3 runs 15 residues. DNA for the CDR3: TGTGCCAGCACGGGGGGAGGGCAGGTCACAGATACGCAGTATTTT. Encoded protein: CASTGGGQVTDTQYF.

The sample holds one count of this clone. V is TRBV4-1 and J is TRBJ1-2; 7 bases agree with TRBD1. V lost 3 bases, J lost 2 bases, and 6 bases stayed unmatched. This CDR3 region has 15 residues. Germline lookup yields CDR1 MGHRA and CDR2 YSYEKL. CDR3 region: CASSQDRRGNYGYTF. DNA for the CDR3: TGCGCCAGCAGCCAGGACCGCAGGGGGAACTATGGCTACACCTTC.

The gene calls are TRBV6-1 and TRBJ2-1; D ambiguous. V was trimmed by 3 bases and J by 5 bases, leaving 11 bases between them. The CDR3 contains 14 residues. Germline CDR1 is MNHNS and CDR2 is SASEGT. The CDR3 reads CASSDPHRHNEQFF. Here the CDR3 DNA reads TGTGCCAGCAGTGATCCCCACAGACACAATGAGCAGTTCTTC.

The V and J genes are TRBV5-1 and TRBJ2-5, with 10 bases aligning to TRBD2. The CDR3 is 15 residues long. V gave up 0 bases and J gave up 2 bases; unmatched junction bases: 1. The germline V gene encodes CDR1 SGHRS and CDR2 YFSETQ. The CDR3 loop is CASSLDSGRQETQYF. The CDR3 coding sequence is TGCGCCAGCAGCTTGGATAGCGGGAGGCAAGAGACCCAGTACTTC.

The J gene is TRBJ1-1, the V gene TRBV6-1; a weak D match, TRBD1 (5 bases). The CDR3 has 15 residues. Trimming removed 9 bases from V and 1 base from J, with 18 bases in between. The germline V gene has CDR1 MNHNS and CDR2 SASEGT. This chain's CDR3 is CASLSLGGTNTEAFF. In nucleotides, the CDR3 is TGTGCCAGTTTATCCTTGGGAGGGACGAACACTGAAGCTTTCTTT.

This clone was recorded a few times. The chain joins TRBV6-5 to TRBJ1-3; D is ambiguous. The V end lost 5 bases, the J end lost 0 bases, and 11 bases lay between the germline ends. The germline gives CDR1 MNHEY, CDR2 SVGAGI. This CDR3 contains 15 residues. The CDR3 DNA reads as TGTGCCAGCAGTGTGCACTCCATCTCTGGAAACACCATATATTTT. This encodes CASSVHSISGNTIYF.

The CDR3 region has the DNA TGTGCCAGCAGCTTAAGTTCCTTGCAGGGGGCCGGGGAGCTGTTTTTT. As protein: CASSLSSLQGAGELFF. The chain couples TRBV7-7 to TRBJ2-2; TRBD1 aligns across 7 bases. J gave up 6 bases and V 2 bases, and 9 bases lay outside the gene matches. This CDR3 comprises 16 residues. Germline CDR1 is SSHAT and CDR2 is FNYEAQ (reference sequence). The full variable domain, its missing parts supplied by reference TRBV7-7 and TRBJ2-2, is GAGVSQSPRYKVTKRGQDVTLRCDPISSHATLYWYQQALGQGPEFLTYFNYEAQPDKSGLPSDRFSAERPEGSISTLTIQRTEQRDSAMYRCASSLSSLQGAGELFFGEGSRLTVL.